Below are 31 T cell receptor beta chains sequenced from a single sample in a study of shared clonotypes between healthy human individuals. Cells designated naive CD8 were CD45RO-negative and were positively selected for CCR7, with terminally differentiated effector memory CD45RA+ cells excluded. The method was immunoSEQ multiplex PCR; TCRdb's version includes in-frame clones alone and lacks a portion of them. The sample lists 1.5 million to 2.5 million clones, just under 95% seen once, with 1% to 1.5% in the top ten. Sequences were obtained from naive CD8+ T cells sorted from blood. Receptors originate from a young man in good health.

This clone has a handful of counts. Other DNA sequences from this sample encode an identical CDR3 as well. DNA of the CDR3: TGTGCCTGGAGTGTAGGACAGGGGGCCACTGAAGCTTTCTTT. This gives the protein CAWSVGQGATEAFF. The rearrangement joins TRBV30 to TRBJ1-1; 11 bases map to TRBD1. J was trimmed by 4 bases and V by 0 bases; bases with no gene match: 1. The CDR3 is made up of 14 amino acids. Germline-derived CDR1 and CDR2 are GTSNPN and SVGIG (reference sequence).

This chain connects TRBV7-9 to TRBJ2-5; D is possibly TRBD2 (6 bases). With 6 bases removed from V and 5 bases from J, the gap between germline ends came to 19 bases. The CDR3 covers 15 residues. Germline lookup yields CDR1 SEHNR and CDR2 FQNEAQ (reference sequence). The CDR3 DNA is TGTGCCAGCAGTTTCCACATTAGCGGCCTCGAGACCCAGTACTTC. This codes for CASSFHISGLETQYF.

CDR3 nucleotide sequence: TGTGCCAGCAGTTTATTAGGGCAGGGTAGCCAAGAGACCCAGTACTTC. This codes for CASSLLGQGSQETQYF. This chain connects TRBV27 to TRBJ2-5; D may be TRBD1 (5 bases). The CDR3 is 16 amino acids. Trimming cost V 1 base and J 1 base, with 13 bases left between them. Germline values: CDR1 MNHEY, CDR2 SMNVEV (reference sequence).

The chain couples TRBV27 to TRBJ2-7, with TRBD1 matching over 9 bases. Trimming removed 0 bases from V and 4 bases from J; junction bases left unmatched: 7. CDR3 length: 16 amino acids. Germline V lookup: CDR1 MNHEY, CDR2 SMNVEV (reference sequence). This chain's CDR3 is CASSLSSGDRVYEQYF. The CDR3 nucleotides are TGTGCCAGCAGTTTATCGTCCGGGGACAGGGTTTACGAGCAGTACTTC.

This chain uses TRBV12-5 with TRBJ2-3; a weak D match, TRBD2 (5 bases). Germline V CDR1 and CDR2: LGHNT, FRNRAP. The CDR3 has 16 amino acids. Trimming took off 4 bases at V and 6 bases at J, with 20 bases between the two ends. The CDR3 spells CASGSGPLVQWDTQYF. CDR3 nucleotide sequence: TGTGCTAGTGGTTCGGGCCCACTAGTCCAGTGGGATACGCAGTATTTT.

The genes are TRBV29-1 and TRBJ2-7; TRBD2 matches at 8 bases. Germline loops: CDR1 SQVTM, CDR2 ANQGSEA. The CDR3 extends over 13 amino acids. Unmatched junction bases numbered 4, after V lost 5 bases and J lost 1 base. DNA for the CDR3: TGCAGCGTTCTAAGCGGGGGTTCCTACGAGCAGTACTTC. Translation: CSVLSGGSYEQYF.

This rearrangement joins TRBV7-2 to TRBJ1-6; D remains unclear. CDR1 is SGHTA and CDR2 is FQGNSA in the germline V gene. The CDR3 sequence is 15 residues long. Trimming took off 4 bases at V and 9 bases at J, with 16 bases between the two ends. Here the CDR3 reads CASSSPGAEGSPLHF. In DNA, the CDR3 is TGTGCCAGCAGCTCTCCGGGTGCGGAGGGTTCACCCCTCCACTTT.

The rearrangement joins TRBV19 to TRBJ1-4, with a tentative D call TRBD1 (6 bases). This CDR3 comprises 15 residues. The germline CDR1 and CDR2 sequences are LNHDA and SQIVND (reference sequence). Trimming cost V 6 bases and J 2 bases, with 13 bases left between them. The CDR3 protein is CASSFTGPTNEKLFF. CDR3 in DNA: TGTGCCAGTAGCTTTACAGGGCCCACTAATGAAAAACTGTTTTTT. The variable domain in full, with the rest retrieved from reference TRBV19 and TRBJ1-4, is DGGITQSPKYLFRKEGQNVTLSCEQNLNHDAMYWYRQDPGQGLRLIYYSQIVNDFQKGDIAEGYSVSREKKESFPLTVTSAQKNPTAFYLCASSFTGPTNEKLFFGSGTQLSVL.

V and J are TRBV28 and TRBJ1-5; D gene unclear. CDR1 and CDR2 from the germline V gene are MDHEN and SYDVKM. There are 13 residues in the CDR3. The V and J ends lost 5 bases and 5 bases respectively, with 10 bases between them. The CDR3 sequence: CASSKRMDQPQHF. CDR3 coding DNA: TGTGCCAGCAGTAAAAGGATGGATCAGCCCCAGCATTTT.

The rearrangement uses TRBV6-6 and TRBJ1-1; D remains ambiguous. Germline V gene lookup returns CDR1 MNHNY and CDR2 SVGAGI (reference sequence). V was pared by 7 bases and J by 1 base, with 10 bases between. The CDR3 is 13 amino acids. The CDR3 coding sequence is TGTGCCAGCAAGGAGGCAGGGAACACTGAAGCTTTCTTT. Its protein is CASKEAGNTEAFF.

The V and J genes are TRBV6-5 and TRBJ1-1; 7 nucleotides line up with TRBD1. Unmatched junction bases numbered 8, after V lost 3 bases and J lost 1 base. There are 16 residues in the CDR3. Germline V gives CDR1 MNHEY, CDR2 SVGAGI. The CDR3 region is CASSYLSKGANTEAFF. The CDR3 DNA sequence: TGTGCCAGCAGTTATTTATCAAAGGGGGCGAACACTGAAGCTTTCTTT.

In this sample, this clone turned up once. This CDR3 is also generated by other DNA sequences in the sample. The chain recombines TRBV4-1 with TRBJ2-7; no clear D. With 3 bases removed from V and 4 bases from J, the gap between germline ends came to 7 bases. This CDR3 spans 12 amino acids. Per the germline V gene, CDR1 is MGHRA and CDR2 is YSYEKL. The CDR3 loop is CASSQDYYEQYF. Here the CDR3 DNA reads TGCGCCAGCAGCCAGGATTATTACGAGCAGTACTTC.

This chain uses TRBV10-3 with TRBJ2-7; no firm D call. Trimming pared 2 bases from V and 4 bases from J, leaving 12 bases between. The CDR3 contains 14 residues. Germline CDR1 is ENHRY and CDR2 is SYGVKD. DNA of the CDR3: TGTGCCATCAGTGAGACCACGAGCTATTACGAGCAGTACTTC. This translates into CAISETTSYYEQYF.

The chain couples TRBV6-1 to TRBJ1-2, with 7 nucleotides matching TRBD1. After removal of 0 bases from V and 8 bases from J, the junction contained 6 bases not matched to a gene. This CDR3 is 14 amino acids long. CDR1 MNHNS and CDR2 SASEGT come from the germline V gene. DNA for the CDR3: TGTGCCAGCAGTGAAGCAAAGGGGGCGCGGGGCTACACCTTC. It codes for CASSEAKGARGYTF.

In the case of this clone: Other DNA sequences from this sample encode an identical CDR3 as well. This chain joins TRBV9 and TRBJ2-3; 7 bases line up with TRBD2. The germline gives CDR1 SGDLS, CDR2 YYNGEE. The CDR3 length is 16 residues. Trimming removed 3 bases from V and 0 bases from J; junction bases left unmatched: 7. CDR3 DNA: TGTGCCAGCAGCGCATCTAGCGGAGGTAGCACAGATACGCAGTATTTT. The encoded protein is CASSASSGGSTDTQYF.

This chain joins TRBV11-2 and TRBJ2-7; D ambiguous. Trimming pared 1 base from V and 3 bases from J, leaving 10 bases between. This CDR3 has 14 amino acids. CDR1 SGHAT and CDR2 FQNNGV come from the germline V gene. In nucleotides, the CDR3 is TGTGCCAGCAGCTTAGCTGGCTCCATCTACGAGCAGTACTTC. Its protein product is CASSLAGSIYEQYF.

The chain uses TRBV29-1 and TRBJ2-2; 7 nucleotides line up with TRBD1. This CDR3 comprises 16 residues. The V segment lost 0 bases and the J segment 5 bases; nucleotides outside the gene matches: 9. CDR1 SQVTM and CDR2 ANQGSEA come from the germline V gene. CDR3 sequence: CSVEDLRQGFTGELFF. The CDR3 bases are TGCAGCGTTGAAGATTTGAGACAGGGTTTTACCGGGGAGCTGTTTTTT.

The V call is TRBV5-6, the J call TRBJ1-5; D call uncertain. Germline V gives CDR1 SGHDT, CDR2 YYEEEE. The CDR3 is made up of 15 amino acids. The V end was cut by 1 base, the J end by 5 bases, with 13 bases between. CDR3 residues: CASSLKVDGDQPQHF. The CDR3 nucleotides are TGTGCCAGCAGCTTGAAGGTCGACGGCGATCAGCCCCAGCATTTT.

The chain is built from TRBV9 and TRBJ1-4; no definite D call. Germline CDR1 reads SGDLS; CDR2 reads YYNGEE. This CDR3 is 15 amino acids long. The V end was cut by 3 bases, the J end by 5 bases, with 14 bases between. The CDR3, as DNA: TGTGCCAGCAGCGCGTCCGGGAACTTGAATGAAAAACTGTTTTTT. Protein: CASSASGNLNEKLFF.

Only one count was recorded for this clone. This chain joins TRBV11-2 and TRBJ2-7; 8 nucleotides align to TRBD2. Germline CDR1 SGHAT, CDR2 FQNNGV. V was pared by 1 base and J by 3 bases, with 11 bases of the junction left unmatched. This CDR3 has 17 amino acids. In nucleotides, the CDR3 is TGTGCCAGCAGCTTAGTACTCACGGGAGGGCGTGGCTACGAGCAGTACTTC. Its translation is CASSLVLTGGRGYEQYF.

About this clone itself: This CDR3 is also generated by other DNA sequences in the sample. This rearrangement joins TRBV4-1 to TRBJ2-7, with 7 bases identical to TRBD1. This CDR3 has 13 residues. In germline, CDR1 is MGHRA, CDR2 YSYEKL. V was clipped by 4 bases and J by 3 bases; unmatched bases: 3. The CDR3 here is CASSLTGNYEQYF. CDR3 DNA sequence: TGCGCCAGCAGCCTGACAGGGAACTACGAGCAGTACTTC.

This clone was counted once. The V gene is TRBV9, the J gene TRBJ2-7; 9 bases are shared with TRBD2. The V segment lost 4 bases and the J segment 4 bases; nucleotides outside the gene matches: 9. This CDR3 has 15 amino acids. Germline V lookup: CDR1 SGDLS, CDR2 YYNGEE. CDR3 sequence reads: CASSPQRGAGYEQYF. For the CDR3, the DNA is TGTGCCAGCAGCCCACAGCGGGGGGCCGGGTACGAGCAGTACTTC.

The J gene is TRBJ2-7, the V gene TRBV30; 10 nucleotides line up with TRBD1. Germline CDR1 reads GTSNPN; CDR2 reads SVGIG (reference sequence). CDR3 length equals 17 residues. After removal of 2 bases from V and 5 bases from J, the junction contained 15 bases not matched to a gene. DNA of the CDR3: TGTGCCTGGAGTTCGACGACAGGGGGCGTCATCACCGACGAGCAGTACTTC. Its translation is CAWSSTTGGVITDEQYF.

J is TRBJ1-5 and V is TRBV19; D is undetermined. V lost 6 bases and J lost 0, with 9 bases in between. The CDR3 extends over 14 amino acids. Germline lookup yields CDR1 LNHDA and CDR2 SQIVND (reference sequence). The CDR3 coding sequence is TGTGCCAGTAGCCCAGAGTATAGCAATCAGCCCCAGCATTTT. Residues: CASSPEYSNQPQHF.

The V gene is TRBV14, the J gene TRBJ2-6, with no clear D. The CDR3 is made up of 13 amino acids. Germline V gene sequence: CDR1 SGHDN, CDR2 FVKESK. Trimming removed 3 bases from V and 3 bases from J, with 3 bases in between. The CDR3 here is CASSQGGANVLTF. For the CDR3, the DNA is TGTGCCAGCAGCCAGGGTGGGGCCAACGTCCTGACTTTC.

V gene TRBV28 combines with J gene TRBJ2-7, with TRBD2 matching over 8 bases. Trimming removed 7 bases from V and 7 bases from J; junction bases left unmatched: 15. This CDR3 is 15 amino acids long. Per the germline V gene, CDR1 is MDHEN and CDR2 is SYDVKM. CDR3 coding DNA: TGTGCCAGCAAGGGAGCGGGGGCCCTTTACGGAGAGCAGTACTTC. This codes for CASKGAGALYGEQYF.

Comment on this clone: A junction boundary mismatches the germline segment, possibly from a read error. The V and J genes are TRBV7-7 and TRBJ2-1; D is uncertain. Germline lookup yields CDR1 SSHAT and CDR2 FNYEAQ (reference sequence). The length of the CDR3 is 15 residues. The CDR3 here is CASSLAYGPYNEQFF. Written as DNA, the CDR3 is TGTGCTAGCAGCTTAGCTTACGGCCCCTACAATGAGCAGTTCTTC.

The CDR3 coding sequence is TGTGCCAGCAGTCCCGAAAGAGACAATCAGCCCCAGCATTTT. This gives the protein CASSPERDNQPQHF. This rearrangement joins TRBV6-5 to TRBJ1-5; D unresolved. This CDR3 has 14 amino acids. Germline CDR1 and CDR2: MNHEY and SVGAGI. The V gene lost 5 bases and the J gene lost 3 bases, with 11 bases spanning the gap.

Concerning this clone itself: One junction end disagrees with the germline gene, perhaps due to a read error. Other DNA variants within this sample encode the same CDR3. J is TRBJ2-7 and V is TRBV7-7; D is uncertain. The CDR3 runs 13 residues. Germline V gives CDR1 SSHAT, CDR2 FNYEAQ (reference sequence). The CDR3 DNA reads TGTGCTAGCAGCTTAGCACAGAACTACGAGCAGTACTTC. Its translation: CASSLAQNYEQYF.

The V and J genes are TRBV14 and TRBJ2-7; 11 bases line up with TRBD2. This CDR3 contains 15 residues. The trim removed 5 bases at V and 2 bases at J, leaving 5 bases unmatched. Germline V CDR1 and CDR2: SGHDN, FVKESK. The DNA of the CDR3 is TGTGCCAGCAGCGAAGGACTAGCGGGTACCTACGAGCAGTACTTC. Translating gives CASSEGLAGTYEQYF.

The chain carries TRBV5-5 and TRBJ1-1; D might be TRBD1 (6 bases). From germline, CDR1 is SGHKS and CDR2 YYEKEE (reference sequence). The CDR3 consists of 12 residues. Trimming stripped 1 base from V and 7 bases from J, with 8 bases between. The CDR3 nucleotides read TGTGCCAGCAGCTTGTACAGGGATGAAGCTTTCTTT. Amino acid sequence: CASSLYRDEAFF. The whole variable domain, filled in from reference TRBV5-5 and TRBJ1-1, reads DAGVTQSPTHLIKTRGQQVTLRCSPISGHKSVSWYQQVLGQGPQFIFQYYEKEERGRGNFPDRFSARQFPNYSSELNVNALLLGDSALYLCASSLYRDEAFFGQGTRLTVV.